The clone carrying this TCR beta chain was picked up a small number of times. Its antigen remains unknown. This sample is part of a study of identical twins. One entry per CDR3 protein results from TCRdb running MiXCR on the 5' RACE reads. Of 1.5 million to 2 million distinct CDR3 sequences listed, about 32% are singletons. Findings of the study overall: The models systematically underestimated how much out-of-frame TCR alpha was shared in monozygotic twins.

The CDR3 is 14 amino acids. The germline gives CDR1 SGHTA, CDR2 FQGNSA. Trimming left V 1 base short and J 3 bases short, with 10 bases between. The specimen was cord blood. The chain couples TRBV7-2 to TRBJ2-7; possibly TRBD1 or TRBD2 for D (5 bases each). This TCR was recovered from a newborn girl in good health. The CDR3 region is CASSLVEGNYEQYF. The CDR3 DNA sequence: TGTGCCAGCAGCTTAGTAGAGGGGAACTACGAGCAGTACTTC.